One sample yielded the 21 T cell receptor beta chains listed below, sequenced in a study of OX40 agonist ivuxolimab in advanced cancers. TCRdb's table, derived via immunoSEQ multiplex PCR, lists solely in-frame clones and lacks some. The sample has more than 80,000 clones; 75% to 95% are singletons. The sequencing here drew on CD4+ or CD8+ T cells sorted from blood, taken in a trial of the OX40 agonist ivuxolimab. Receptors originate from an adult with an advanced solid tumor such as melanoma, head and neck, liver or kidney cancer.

The CDR3 loop is CASSQDLAGGQGTQYF. DNA of the CDR3: TGCGCCAGCAGCCAAGACCTAGCGGGGGGGCAAGGTACGCAGTATTTT. J is TRBJ2-3 and V is TRBV4-3, with 12 bases that match TRBD2. There are 16 residues in the CDR3. Losses at the gene ends were 0 bases for V and 8 bases for J; bases not matched to a gene: 6. Looked up from germline, CDR1 is LGHNA and CDR2 is YSLEER.

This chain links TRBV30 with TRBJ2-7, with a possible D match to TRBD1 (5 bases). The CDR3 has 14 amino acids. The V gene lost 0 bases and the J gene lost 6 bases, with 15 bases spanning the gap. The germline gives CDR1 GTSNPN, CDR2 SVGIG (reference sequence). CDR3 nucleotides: TGTGCCTGGAGTGTACTTCACAGGAGCTCCGAGCAGTACTTC. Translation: CAWSVLHRSSEQYF.

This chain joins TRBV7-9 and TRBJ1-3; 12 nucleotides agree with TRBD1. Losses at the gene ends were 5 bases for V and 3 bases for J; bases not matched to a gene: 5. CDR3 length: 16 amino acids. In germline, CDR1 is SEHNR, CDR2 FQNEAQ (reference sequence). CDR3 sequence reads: CASSTGTGGLGNTIYF. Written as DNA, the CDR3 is TGTGCCAGCAGCACCGGGACAGGGGGCCTTGGAAACACCATATATTTT.

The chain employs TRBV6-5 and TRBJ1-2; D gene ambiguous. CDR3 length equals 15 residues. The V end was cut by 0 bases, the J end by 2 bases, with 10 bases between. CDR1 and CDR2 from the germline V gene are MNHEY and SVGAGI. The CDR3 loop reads CASSYSVLGNYGYTF. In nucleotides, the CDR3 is TGTGCCAGCAGTTACTCGGTACTAGGGAACTATGGCTACACCTTC.

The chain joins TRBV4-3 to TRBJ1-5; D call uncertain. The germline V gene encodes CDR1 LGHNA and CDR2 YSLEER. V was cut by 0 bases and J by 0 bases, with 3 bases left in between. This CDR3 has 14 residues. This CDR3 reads CASSQDLSNQPQHF. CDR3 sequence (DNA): TGCGCCAGCAGCCAAGACCTTAGCAATCAGCCCCAGCATTTT.

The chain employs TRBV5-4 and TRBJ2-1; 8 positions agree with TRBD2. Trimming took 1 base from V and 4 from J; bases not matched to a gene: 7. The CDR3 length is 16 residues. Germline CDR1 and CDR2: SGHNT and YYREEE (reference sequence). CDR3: CASSLRSPGGYNEQFF. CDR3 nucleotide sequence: TGTGCCAGCAGCTTGCGGTCCCCGGGGGGGTACAATGAGCAGTTCTTC.

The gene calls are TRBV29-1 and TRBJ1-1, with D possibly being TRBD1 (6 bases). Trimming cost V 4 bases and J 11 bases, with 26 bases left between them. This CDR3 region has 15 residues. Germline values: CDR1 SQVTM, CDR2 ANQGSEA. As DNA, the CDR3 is TGCAGCGTTGCAGGGGTGGCGGATAAGCGCGCGGGCGCTTTCTTT. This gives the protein CSVAGVADKRAGAFF.

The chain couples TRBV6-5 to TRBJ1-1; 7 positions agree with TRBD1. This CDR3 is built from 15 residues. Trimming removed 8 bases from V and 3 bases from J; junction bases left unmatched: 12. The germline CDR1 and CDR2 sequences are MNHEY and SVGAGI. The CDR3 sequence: CASAQGGKRDTEAFF. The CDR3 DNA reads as TGTGCCAGCGCTCAGGGGGGGAAGAGGGACACTGAAGCTTTCTTT.

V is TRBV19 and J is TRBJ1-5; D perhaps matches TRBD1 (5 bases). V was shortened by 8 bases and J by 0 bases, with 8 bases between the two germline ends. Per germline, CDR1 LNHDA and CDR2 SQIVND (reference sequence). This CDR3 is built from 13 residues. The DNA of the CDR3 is TGTGCCAGTTTAGGGACTAGCAATCAGCCCCAGCATTTT. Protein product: CASLGTSNQPQHF.

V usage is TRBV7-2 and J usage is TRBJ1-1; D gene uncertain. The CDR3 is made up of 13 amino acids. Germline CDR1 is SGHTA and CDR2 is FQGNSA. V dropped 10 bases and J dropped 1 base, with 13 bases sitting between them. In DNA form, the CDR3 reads TGTGCCACCAATGCCCCAGCGAACACTGAAGCTTTCTTT. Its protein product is CATNAPANTEAFF.

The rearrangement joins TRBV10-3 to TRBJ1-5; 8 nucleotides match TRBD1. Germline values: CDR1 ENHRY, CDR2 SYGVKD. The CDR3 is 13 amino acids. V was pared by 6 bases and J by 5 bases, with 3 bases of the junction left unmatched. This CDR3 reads CAIRDREDQPQHF. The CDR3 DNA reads TGTGCCATCAGGGACAGGGAAGATCAGCCCCAGCATTTT.

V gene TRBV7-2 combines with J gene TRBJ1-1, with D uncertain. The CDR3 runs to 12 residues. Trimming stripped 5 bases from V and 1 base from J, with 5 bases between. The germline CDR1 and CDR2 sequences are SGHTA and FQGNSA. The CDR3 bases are TGTGCCAGCAGCGTCAGGAACACTGAAGCTTTCTTT. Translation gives CASSVRNTEAFF.

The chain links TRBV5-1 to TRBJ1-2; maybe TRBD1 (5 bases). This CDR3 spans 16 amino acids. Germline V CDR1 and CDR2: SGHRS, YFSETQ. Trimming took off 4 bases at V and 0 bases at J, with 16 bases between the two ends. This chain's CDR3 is CASSRGTEGANYGYTF. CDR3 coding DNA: TGCGCCAGCAGCCGCGGGACGGAGGGAGCTAACTATGGCTACACCTTC.

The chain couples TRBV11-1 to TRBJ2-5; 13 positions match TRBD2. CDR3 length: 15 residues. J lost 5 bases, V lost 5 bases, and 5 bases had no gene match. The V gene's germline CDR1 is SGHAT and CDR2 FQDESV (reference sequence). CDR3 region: CASSATSGGSETQYF. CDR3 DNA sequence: TGTGCCAGCAGCGCGACTAGCGGGGGGTCGGAGACCCAGTACTTC.

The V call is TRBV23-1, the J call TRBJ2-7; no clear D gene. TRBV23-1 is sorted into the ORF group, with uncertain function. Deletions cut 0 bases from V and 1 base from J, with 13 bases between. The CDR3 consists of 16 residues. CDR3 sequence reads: CASSQSGSLYSYEQYF. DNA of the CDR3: TGCGCCAGCAGTCAATCCGGGTCACTTTATTCCTACGAGCAGTACTTC.

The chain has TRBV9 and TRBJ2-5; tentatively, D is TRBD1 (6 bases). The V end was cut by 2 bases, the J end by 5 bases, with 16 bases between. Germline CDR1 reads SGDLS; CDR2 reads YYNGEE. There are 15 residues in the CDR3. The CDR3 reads CASSVLQGRAETQYF. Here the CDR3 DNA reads TGTGCCAGCAGCGTCCTACAGGGTCGTGCGGAGACCCAGTACTTC.

Written as DNA, the CDR3 is TGTGCCAGTAGATCCCAAGGGACAGTAGAGACCCAGTACTTC. It is translated as CASRSQGTVETQYF. The chain links TRBV19 to TRBJ2-5, with TRBD1 identical over 7 bases. J was trimmed by 4 bases and V by 6 bases; bases with no gene match: 8. Per the germline V gene, CDR1 is LNHDA and CDR2 is SQIVND (reference sequence). The CDR3 loop spans 14 amino acids.

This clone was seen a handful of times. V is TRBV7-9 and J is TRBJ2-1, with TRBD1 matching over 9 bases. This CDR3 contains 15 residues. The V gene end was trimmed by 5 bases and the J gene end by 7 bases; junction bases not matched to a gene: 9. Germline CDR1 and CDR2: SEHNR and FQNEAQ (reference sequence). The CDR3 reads CASSPRDRVRNEQFF. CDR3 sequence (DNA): TGTGCCAGCAGCCCCCGGGACAGGGTGAGGAATGAGCAGTTCTTC.

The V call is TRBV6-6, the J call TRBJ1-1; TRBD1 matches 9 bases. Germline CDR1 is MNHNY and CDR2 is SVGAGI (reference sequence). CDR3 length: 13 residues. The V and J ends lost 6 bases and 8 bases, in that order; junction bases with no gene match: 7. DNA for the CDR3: TGTGCCAGCAGCATACGGGGACAGGGCGAAGCTTTCTTT. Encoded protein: CASSIRGQGEAFF.

The CDR3 bases are TGCGCCAGCAGCCCGAAATTCCCGTCGACAGCAACTAATGAAAAACTGTTTTTT. It specifies CASSPKFPSTATNEKLFF. J is TRBJ1-4 and V is TRBV4-1; tentative D call: TRBD1 (5 bases). CDR3 size: 18 residues. Germline values: CDR1 MGHRA, CDR2 YSYEKL. Trimming shortened V by 4 bases and J by 0 bases, and 18 bases separated the two germline ends.

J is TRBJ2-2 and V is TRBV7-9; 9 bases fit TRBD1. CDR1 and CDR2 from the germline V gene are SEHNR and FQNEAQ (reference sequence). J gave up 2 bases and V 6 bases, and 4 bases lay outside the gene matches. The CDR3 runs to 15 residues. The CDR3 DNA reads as TGTGCCAGCAGTTTGGGACAGGGAAACACCGGGGAGCTGTTTTTT. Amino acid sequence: CASSLGQGNTGELFF.